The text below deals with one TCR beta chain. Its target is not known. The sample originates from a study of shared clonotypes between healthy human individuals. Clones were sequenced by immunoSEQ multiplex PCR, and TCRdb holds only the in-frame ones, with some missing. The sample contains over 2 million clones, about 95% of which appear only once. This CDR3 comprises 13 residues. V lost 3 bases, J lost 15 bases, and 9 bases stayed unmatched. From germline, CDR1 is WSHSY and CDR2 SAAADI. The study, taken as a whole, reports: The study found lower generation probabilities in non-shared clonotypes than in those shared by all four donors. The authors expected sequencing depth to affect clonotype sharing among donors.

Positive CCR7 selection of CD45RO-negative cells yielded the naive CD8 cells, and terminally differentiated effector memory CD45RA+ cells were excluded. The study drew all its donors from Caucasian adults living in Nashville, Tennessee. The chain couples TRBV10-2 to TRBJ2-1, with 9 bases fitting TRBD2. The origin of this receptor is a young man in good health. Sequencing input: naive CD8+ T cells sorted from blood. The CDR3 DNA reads TGCGCCAGCAGTGACTGGCGGGAGGGCCCTCGGTTCTTC. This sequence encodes CASSDWREGPRFF.